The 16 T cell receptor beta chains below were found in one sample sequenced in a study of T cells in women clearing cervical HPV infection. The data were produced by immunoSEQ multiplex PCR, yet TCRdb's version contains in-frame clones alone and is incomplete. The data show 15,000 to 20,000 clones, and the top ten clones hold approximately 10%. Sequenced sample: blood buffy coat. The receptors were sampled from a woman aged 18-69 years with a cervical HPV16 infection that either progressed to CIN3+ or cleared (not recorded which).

CDR3 residues: CSASALAERYTDTQYF. The sequenced CDR3 bases are TGCAGTGCTAGCGCGCTAGCGGAACGTTACACAGATACG. The chain employs TRBV20-1 and TRBJ2-3; 7 bases are a match to TRBD2. The read falls 3 residues short of the CDR3 end, and the missing part is taken from the germline J gene. The CDR3 sequence is 16 residues long. Germline trimming cut 3 bases from V and 2 bases from J; bases unmatched to any gene: 11. CDR1 and CDR2 from the germline V gene are DFQATT and SNEGSKA (reference sequence).

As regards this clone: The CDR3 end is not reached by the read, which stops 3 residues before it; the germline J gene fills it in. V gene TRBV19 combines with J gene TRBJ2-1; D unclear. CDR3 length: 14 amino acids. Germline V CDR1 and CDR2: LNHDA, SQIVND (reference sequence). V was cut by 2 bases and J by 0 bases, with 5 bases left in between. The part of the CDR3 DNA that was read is TGTGCCAGTAGTATATCCTTCTCCTACAATGAG. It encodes CASSISFSYNE. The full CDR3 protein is CASSISFSYNEQFF.

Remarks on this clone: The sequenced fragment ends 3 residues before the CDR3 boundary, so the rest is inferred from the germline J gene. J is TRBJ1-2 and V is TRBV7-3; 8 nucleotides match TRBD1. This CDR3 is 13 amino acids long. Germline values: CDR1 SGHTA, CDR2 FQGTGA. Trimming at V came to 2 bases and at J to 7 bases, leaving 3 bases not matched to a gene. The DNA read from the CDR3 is TGTGCCAGCAGCTTAGGACAGGGTACTGGC. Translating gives CASSLGQGTG. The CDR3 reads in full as CASSLGQGTGYTF.

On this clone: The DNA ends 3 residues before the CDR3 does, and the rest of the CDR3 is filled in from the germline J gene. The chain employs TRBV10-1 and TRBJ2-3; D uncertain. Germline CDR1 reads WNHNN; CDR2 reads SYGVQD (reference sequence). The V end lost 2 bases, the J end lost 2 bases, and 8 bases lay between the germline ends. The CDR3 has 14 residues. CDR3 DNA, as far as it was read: TGCGCCAGCAGTGAGGCGACACTCACAGATACG. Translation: CASSEATLTDT. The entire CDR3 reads CASSEATLTDTQYF.

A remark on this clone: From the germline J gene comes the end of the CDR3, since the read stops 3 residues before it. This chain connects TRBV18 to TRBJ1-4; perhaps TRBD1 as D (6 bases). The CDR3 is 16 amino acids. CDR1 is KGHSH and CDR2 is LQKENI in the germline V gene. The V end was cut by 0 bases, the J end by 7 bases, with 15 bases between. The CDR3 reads CASSPPSGRGGEKLFF. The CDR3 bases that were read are TGTGCCAGCTCACCACCGTCGGGCAGGGGAGGTGAAAAA.

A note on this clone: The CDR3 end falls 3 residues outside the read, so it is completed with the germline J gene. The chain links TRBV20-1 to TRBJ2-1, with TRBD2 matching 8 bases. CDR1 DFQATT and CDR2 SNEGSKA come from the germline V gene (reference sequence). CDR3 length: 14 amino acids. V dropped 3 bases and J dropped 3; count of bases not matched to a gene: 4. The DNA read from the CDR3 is TGCAGTGCTAGCGCGGGACTAGTCTACAATGAG. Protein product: CSASAGLVYNE. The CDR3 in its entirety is CSASAGLVYNEQFF.

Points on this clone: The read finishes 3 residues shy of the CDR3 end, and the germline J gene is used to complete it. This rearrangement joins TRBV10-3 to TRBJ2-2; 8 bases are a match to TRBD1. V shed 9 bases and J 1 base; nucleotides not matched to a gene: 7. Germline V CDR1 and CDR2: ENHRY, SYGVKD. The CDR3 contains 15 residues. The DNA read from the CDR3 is TGTGCCATTGCTCCAGGGGGCAGGAACACCGGGGAG. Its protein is CAIAPGGRNTGE. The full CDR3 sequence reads CAIAPGGRNTGELFF.

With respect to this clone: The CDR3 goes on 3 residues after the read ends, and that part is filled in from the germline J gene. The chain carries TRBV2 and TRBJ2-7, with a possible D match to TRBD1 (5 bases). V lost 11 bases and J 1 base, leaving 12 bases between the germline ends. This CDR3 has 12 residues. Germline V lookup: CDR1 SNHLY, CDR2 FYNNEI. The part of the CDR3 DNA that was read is TGTGCCCAGGCCGACAGATCCTACGAG. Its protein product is CAQADRSYE. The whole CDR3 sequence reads CAQADRSYEQYF.

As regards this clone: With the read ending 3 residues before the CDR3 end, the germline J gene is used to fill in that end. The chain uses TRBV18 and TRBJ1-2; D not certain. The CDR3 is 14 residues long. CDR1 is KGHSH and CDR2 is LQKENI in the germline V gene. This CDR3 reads CASSPLAHTDTYTF. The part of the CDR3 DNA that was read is TGTGCCAGCTCACCACTTGCTCACACAGATACC.

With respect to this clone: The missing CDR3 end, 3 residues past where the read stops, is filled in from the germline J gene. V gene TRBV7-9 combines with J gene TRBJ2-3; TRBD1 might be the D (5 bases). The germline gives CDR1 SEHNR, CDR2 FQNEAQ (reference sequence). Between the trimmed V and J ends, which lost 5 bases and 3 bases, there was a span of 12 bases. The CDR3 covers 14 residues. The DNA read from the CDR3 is TGTGCCAGCAGCCAGGGCGGTGGTACAGATACG. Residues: CASSQGGGTDT. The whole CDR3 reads CASSQGGGTDTQYF.

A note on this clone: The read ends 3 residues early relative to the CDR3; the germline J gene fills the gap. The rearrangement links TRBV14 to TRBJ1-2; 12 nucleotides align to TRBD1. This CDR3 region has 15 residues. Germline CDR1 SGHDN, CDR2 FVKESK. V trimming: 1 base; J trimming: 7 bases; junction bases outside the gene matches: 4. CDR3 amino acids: CASSQGDRGLFGYTF. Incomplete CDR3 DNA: TGTGCCAGCAGCCAAGGGGACAGGGGGCTTTTTGGC.

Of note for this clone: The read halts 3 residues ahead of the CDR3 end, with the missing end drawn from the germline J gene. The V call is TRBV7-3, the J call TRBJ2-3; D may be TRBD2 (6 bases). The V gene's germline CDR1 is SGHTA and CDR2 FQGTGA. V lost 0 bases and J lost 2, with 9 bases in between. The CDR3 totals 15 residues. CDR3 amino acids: CASSLTSGTTDTQYF. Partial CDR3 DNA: TGTGCCAGCAGCTTAACTAGCGGAACCACAGATACG.

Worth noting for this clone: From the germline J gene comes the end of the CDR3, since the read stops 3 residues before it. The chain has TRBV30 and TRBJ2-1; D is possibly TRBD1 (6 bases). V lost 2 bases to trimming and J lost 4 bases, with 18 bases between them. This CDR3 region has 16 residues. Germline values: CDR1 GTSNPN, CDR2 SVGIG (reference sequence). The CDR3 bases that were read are TGTGCCTGGAGTAAATACGGGACAAACTTATACAATGAG. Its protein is CAWSKYGTNLYNE. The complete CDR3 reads CAWSKYGTNLYNEQFF.

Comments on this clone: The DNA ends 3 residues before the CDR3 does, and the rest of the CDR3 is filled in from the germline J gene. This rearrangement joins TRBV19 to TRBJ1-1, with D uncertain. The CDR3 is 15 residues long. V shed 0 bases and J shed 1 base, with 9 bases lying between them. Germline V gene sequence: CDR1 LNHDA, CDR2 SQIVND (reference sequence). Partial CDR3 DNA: TGTGCCAGTAGTATAGATCCCAGAAAGAACACTGAA. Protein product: CASSIDPRKNTE. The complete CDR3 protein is CASSIDPRKNTEAFF.

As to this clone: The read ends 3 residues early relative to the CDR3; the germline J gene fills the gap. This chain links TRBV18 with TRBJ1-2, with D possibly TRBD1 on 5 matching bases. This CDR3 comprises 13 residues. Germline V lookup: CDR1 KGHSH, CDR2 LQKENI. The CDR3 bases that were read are TGTGCCAGCTCACCGACAGTCCACAATGAC. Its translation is CASSPTVHND. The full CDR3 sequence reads CASSPTVHNDYTF.

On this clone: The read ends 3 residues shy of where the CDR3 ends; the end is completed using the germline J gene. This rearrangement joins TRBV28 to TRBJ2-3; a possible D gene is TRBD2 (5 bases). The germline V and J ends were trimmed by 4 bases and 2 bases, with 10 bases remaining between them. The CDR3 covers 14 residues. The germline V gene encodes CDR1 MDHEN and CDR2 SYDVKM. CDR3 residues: CASSSPDSTDTQYF. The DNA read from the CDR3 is TGTGCCAGCAGTTCCCCGGACTCCACAGATACG.